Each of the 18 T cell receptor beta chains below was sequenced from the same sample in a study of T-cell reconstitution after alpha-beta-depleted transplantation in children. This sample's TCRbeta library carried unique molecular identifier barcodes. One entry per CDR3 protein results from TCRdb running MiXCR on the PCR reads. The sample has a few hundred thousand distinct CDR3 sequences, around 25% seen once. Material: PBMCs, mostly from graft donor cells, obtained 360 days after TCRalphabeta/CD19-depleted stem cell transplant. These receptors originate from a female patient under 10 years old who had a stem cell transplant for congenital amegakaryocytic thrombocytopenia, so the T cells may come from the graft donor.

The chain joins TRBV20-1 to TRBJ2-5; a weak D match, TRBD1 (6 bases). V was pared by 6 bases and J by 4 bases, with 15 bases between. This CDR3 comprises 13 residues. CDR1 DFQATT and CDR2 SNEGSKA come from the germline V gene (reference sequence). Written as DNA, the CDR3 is TGCAGTGCCTCGTCTGGGACACGAGAGACCCAGTACTTC. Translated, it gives CSASSGTRETQYF.

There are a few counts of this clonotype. The DNA of the CDR3 is TGTGCCACCAGCAGAGATCCCCCCCGCGTTGAGCAGTTCTTC. Translation gives CATSRDPPRVEQFF. This sequence joins TRBV15 and TRBJ2-1; D ambiguous. The CDR3 extends over 14 amino acids. V was cut by 0 bases and J by 9 bases, with 12 bases left in between. The germline V gene encodes CDR1 LNHNV and CDR2 YYDKDF (reference sequence).

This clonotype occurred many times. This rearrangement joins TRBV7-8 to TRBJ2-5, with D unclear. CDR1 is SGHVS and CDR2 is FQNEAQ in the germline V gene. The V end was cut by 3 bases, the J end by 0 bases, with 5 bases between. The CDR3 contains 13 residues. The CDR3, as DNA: TGTGCCAGCAGCTTGGGGAACCAAGAGACCCAGTACTTC. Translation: CASSLGNQETQYF.

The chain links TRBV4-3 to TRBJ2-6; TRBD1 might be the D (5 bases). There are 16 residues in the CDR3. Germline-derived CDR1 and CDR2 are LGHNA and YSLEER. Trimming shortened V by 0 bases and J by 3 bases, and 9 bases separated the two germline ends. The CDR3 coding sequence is TGCGCCAGCAGCCAAGATTTAGGGGATGGGGCCAACGTCCTGACTTTC. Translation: CASSQDLGDGANVLTF.

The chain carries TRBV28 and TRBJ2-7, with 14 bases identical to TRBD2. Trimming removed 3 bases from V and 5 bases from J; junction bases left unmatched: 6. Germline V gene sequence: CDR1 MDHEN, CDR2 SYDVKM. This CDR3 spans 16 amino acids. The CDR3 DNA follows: TGTGCCAGCAGTTTCGGGACTAGCGGGAGCCCGCACGAGCAGTACTTC. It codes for CASSFGTSGSPHEQYF.

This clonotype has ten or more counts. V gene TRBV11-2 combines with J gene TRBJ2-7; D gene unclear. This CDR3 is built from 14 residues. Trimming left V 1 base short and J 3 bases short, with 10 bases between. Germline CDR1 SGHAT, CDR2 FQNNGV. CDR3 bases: TGTGCCAGCAGCTTAGTTGCGGTACACTACGAGCAGTACTTC. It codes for CASSLVAVHYEQYF.

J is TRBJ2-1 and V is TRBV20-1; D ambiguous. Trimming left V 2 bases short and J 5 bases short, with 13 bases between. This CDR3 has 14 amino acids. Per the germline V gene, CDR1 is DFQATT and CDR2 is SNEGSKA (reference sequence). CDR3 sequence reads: CSARRRVWNNEQFF. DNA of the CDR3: TGCAGTGCTAGAAGAAGGGTGTGGAACAATGAGCAGTTCTTC.

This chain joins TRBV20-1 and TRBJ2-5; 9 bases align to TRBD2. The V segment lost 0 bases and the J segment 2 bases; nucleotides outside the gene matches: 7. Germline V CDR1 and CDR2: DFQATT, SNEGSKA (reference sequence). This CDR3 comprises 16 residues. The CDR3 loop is CSARDPLSGGQETQYF. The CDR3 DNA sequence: TGCAGTGCTAGAGATCCCCTAAGCGGGGGGCAAGAGACCCAGTACTTC.

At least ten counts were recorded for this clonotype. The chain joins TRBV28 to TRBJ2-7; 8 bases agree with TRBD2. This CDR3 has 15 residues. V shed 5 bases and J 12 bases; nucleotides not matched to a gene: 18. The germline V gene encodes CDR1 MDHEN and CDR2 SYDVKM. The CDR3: CASSPPYSGSRAVYF. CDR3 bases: TGTGCCAGCAGTCCTCCATACAGCGGGAGCCGTGCAGTGTACTTC. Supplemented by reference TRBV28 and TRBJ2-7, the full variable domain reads DVKVTQSSRYLVKRTGEKVFLECVQDMDHENMFWYRQDPGLGLRLIYFSYDVKMKEKGDIPEGYSVSREKKERFSLILESASTNQTSMYLCASSPPYSGSRAVYFGPGTRLTVT.

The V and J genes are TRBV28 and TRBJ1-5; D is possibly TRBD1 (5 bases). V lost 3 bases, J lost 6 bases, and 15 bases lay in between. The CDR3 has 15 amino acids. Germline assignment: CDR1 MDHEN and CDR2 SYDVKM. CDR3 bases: TGTGCCAGCAGTTTTGGGCAGGGCTTAGGTCAGCCCCAGCATTTT. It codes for CASSFGQGLGQPQHF.

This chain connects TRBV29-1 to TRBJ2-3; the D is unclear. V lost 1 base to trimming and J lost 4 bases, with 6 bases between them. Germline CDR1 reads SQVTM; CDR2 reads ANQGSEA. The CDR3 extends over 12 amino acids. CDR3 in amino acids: CSVEGSADTQYF. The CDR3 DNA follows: TGCAGCGTTGAAGGTAGTGCAGATACGCAGTATTTT.

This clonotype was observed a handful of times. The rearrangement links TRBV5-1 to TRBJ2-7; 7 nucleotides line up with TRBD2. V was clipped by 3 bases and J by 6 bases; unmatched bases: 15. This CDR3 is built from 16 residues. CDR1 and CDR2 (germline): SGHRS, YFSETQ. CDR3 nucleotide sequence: TGCGCCAGCAGCTCAGTCTTCGCGGGAGTGCCAAGCGAGCAGTACTTC. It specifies CASSSVFAGVPSEQYF.

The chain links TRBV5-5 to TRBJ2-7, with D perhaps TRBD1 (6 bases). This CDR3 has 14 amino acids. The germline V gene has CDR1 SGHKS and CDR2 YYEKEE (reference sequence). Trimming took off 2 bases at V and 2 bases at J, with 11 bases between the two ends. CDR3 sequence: CASSLTGIAYEQYF. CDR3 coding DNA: TGTGCCAGCAGCTTAACAGGGATCGCCTACGAGCAGTACTTC. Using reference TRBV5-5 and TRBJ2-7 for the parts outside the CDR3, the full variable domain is DAGVTQSPTHLIKTRGQQVTLRCSPISGHKSVSWYQQVLGQGPQFIFQYYEKEERGRGNFPDRFSARQFPNYSSELNVNALLLGDSALYLCASSLTGIAYEQYFGPGTRLTVT.

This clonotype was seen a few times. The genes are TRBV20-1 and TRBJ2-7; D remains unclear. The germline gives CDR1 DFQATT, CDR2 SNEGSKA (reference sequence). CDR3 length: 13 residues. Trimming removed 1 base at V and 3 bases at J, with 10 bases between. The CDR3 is CSARAAQSYEQYF. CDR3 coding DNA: TGCAGTGCTAGAGCTGCGCAGAGCTACGAGCAGTACTTC.

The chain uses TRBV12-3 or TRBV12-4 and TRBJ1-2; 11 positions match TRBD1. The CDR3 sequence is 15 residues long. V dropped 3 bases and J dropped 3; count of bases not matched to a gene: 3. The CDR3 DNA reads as TGTGCCAGCAGTTTGGTGGACAGGGGGCACTATGGCTACACCTTC. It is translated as CASSLVDRGHYGYTF.

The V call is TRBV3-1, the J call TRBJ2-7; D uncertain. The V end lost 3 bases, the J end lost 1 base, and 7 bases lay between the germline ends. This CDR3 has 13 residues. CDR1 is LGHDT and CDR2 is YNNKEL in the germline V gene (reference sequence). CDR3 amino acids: CASSHLFSYEQYF. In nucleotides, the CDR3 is TGTGCCAGCAGCCACTTATTTTCCTACGAGCAGTACTTC.

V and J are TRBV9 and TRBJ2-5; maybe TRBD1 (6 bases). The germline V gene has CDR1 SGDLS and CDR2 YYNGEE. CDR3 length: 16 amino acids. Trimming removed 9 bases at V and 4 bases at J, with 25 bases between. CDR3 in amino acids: CANRWDTGNGRETQYF. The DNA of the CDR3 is TGTGCCAATAGATGGGACACCGGTAATGGGAGAGAGACCCAGTACTTC.

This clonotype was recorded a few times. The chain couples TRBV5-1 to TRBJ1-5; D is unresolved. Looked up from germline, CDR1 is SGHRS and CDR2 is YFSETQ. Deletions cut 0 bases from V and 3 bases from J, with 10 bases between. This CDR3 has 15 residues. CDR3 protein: CASSLGPLANQPQHF. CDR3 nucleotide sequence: TGCGCCAGCAGCTTGGGACCGCTTGCCAATCAGCCCCAGCATTTT.